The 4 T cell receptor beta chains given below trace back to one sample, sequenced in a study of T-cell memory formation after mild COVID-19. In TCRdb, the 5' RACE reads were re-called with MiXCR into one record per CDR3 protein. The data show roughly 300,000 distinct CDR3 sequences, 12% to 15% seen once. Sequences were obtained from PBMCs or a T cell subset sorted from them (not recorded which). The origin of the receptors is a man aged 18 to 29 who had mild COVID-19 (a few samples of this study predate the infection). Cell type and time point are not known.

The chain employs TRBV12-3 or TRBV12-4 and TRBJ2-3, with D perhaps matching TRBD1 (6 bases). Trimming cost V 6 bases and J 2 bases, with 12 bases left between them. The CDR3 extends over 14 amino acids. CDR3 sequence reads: CASSRTAITDTQYF. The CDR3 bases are TGTGCCAGCAGCCGGACAGCTATCACAGATACGCAGTATTTT.

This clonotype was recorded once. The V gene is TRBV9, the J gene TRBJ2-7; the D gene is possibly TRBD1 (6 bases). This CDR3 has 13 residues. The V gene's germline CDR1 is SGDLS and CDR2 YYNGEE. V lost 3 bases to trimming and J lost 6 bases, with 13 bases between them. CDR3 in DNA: TGTGCCAGCAGCGCCCAACAAGGGGGCGAGCAGTACTTC. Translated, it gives CASSAQQGGEQYF.

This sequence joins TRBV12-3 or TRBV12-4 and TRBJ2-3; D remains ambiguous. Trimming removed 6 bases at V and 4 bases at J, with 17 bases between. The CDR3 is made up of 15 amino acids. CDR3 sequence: CASSLSPGRPDTQYF. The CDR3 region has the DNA TGTGCCAGCAGCCTCTCCCCGGGTCGACCAGATACGCAGTATTTT.

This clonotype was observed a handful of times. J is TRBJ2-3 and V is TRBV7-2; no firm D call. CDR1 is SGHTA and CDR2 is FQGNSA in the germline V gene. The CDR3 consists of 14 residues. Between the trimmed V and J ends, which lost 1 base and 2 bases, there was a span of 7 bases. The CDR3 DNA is TGTGCCAGCAGCTTAGTGGGGAACACAGATACGCAGTATTTT. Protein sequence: CASSLVGNTDTQYF. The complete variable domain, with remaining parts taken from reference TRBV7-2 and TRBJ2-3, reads GAGVSQSPSNKVTEKGKDVELRCDPISGHTALYWYRQSLGQGLEFLIYFQGNSAPDKSGLPSDRFSAERTGGSVSTLTIQRTQQEDSAVYLCASSLVGNTDTQYFGPGTRLTVL.